The sequence of this TCR beta chain was determined in a study of T-cell memory formation after mild COVID-19 (dated by TCRdb to about 2021). About the investigation overall: Most TCR sequence clusters were specific to one of the two donors. In a couple of donors, T-cell clones that expanded and contracted after mild COVID-19 were followed by sequencing TCRalpha and TCRbeta repertoires longitudinally. Two young, previously healthy adult volunteers, one female and one male, were included in the cohort. What the work shows at the level of the full study, not this receptor alone: Only two mild cases were covered in the study, and larger cohorts including severe cases with pre-infection samples were considered necessary. SARS-CoV-2 specificity was not confirmed for the second-wave clones peaking on day 37. Some responding clones were detected in pre-infection memory, which suggested that pre-existing cross-reactive memory T cells had joined the SARS-CoV-2 response. Clones that contracted from day 15 to 85 showed balanced CD4/CD8 phenotypes, whereas a second wave of clones that expanded from day 15 to 37 leaned towards CD4+. Contracting CD4+ clones were located mainly in the CM and EM memory subsets, whereas CD8+ clones were found to be enriched in EMRA.

Trimming removed 3 bases from V and 9 bases from J, leaving 39 bases between the germline ends. The CDR3 holds 20 amino acids from the cysteine to the phenylalanine. The DNA shown is the 60-base CDR3, in frame from base 1. CDR1 and CDR2 were assigned from the germline V gene (reference sequence) as GTSNPN and SVGIG. Ficoll-Paque density gradient centrifugation was the method used to isolate PBMCs. Instrument used: Illumina NovaSeq 6000. TCRalpha and TCRbeta cDNA libraries were constructed by 5'RACE with constant-segment primers, with sample barcodes and unique molecular identifiers being introduced. Trizol reagent was used to extract RNA from every sample. Libraries were amplified in two PCR steps, with a second sample barcode and Illumina TruSeq adapters added in the second step. Libraries were sequenced on an Illumina NovaSeq with 2 x 150 bp paired-end reads. Regarding the original processing steps: With migec v1.2.7, reads were demultiplexed and then collapsed into UMI-guided consensus sequences. With mixcr v2.1.11, UMI consensuses were aligned to TRA and TRB V and J templates and assembled into clonotypes. Clonotypes were classified as expanded or contracted when called significant by both edgeR and NoisET, with noise models trained on biological replicates. For edgeR calls, the thresholds were a false discovery rate-adjusted p below 0.01 and a log2 fold-change of 1. As an exploratory analysis of dynamics, PCA with hierarchical clustering was applied to max-normalized trajectories of the 1000 most abundant clonotypes. Separately sequenced CD4+ and CD8+ repertoires were used to assign the CD4 or CD8 phenotype of responding clones. Starting from the raw public reads, TCRdb applied fastp trimming at Q25, assembled clones with MiXCR and retained in-frame beta chains. For every CDR3 protein sequence, its rows merge into one entry that carries the most common genes and DNA. TCRdb, rather than the study authors, made the V and J calls. Within this sample are approximately 450,000 distinct CDR3 sequences, with about 18% of them counted one time only. In total, the top ten clones hold more than 9% of the sample.

Comments on this clonotype: Its specific antigen is unknown. No qualities accompany the bases; no much larger clone lies one base away.

The sample consisted of PBMCs or a T cell subset sorted from them (not recorded which). In this chain, TRBV30 is recombined with TRBJ2-7, with a weak D call of TRBD2 (5 bases match). This receptor was taken from an adult woman who had mild COVID-19 (a few samples of this study predate the infection). The sample titles of this study are shuffled in the database, so cell type and time point are left out; the donor was told from shared clones. The nucleotide sequence is TGTGCCTGGAGACCCGGGATTTTCGGGCGTACACCAAACCGGCAAATAGGGCAGTACTTC. Its protein product is CAWRPGIFGRTPNRQIGQYF.